This is a list of T cell receptor beta chains from one sample in a study of cytomegalovirus exposure and HLA in healthy donors. The protocol was immunoSEQ multiplex PCR, while the TCRdb copy is restricted to in-frame clones and leaves out a portion. The sample has some 130,000 clones; under 85% are singletons. Material: PBMCs. The source is a boy younger than 18 in good health and CMV-seronegative. Each CDR3 is given with its conserved first and last residue. The D gene is left open where the match is weak. Clone size is not always given. Where it is, it says once, few, many or a class for expanded clones.

J: TRBJ2-7
size: .
length: 16
D: TRBD2
V: TRBV2
CDR3: CASLTAGLAETYEQYF
DNA: TGTGCCAGCCTCACCGCTGGGCTAGCGGAGACCTACGAGCAGTACTTC

J: TRBJ2-5
size: .
length: 19
D: TRBD2
V: TRBV4-1
CDR3: CASSQAPGLAGVAWETQYF
DNA: TGCGCCAGCAGCCAAGCACCGGGACTAGCGGGGGTGGCGTGGGAGACCCAGTACTTC

J: TRBJ1-6
size: .
length: 14
D: .
V: TRBV5-4
CDR3: CASSLSTPGAPLHF
DNA: TGTGCCAGCAGCTTGTCTACCCCCGGAGCACCCCTCCACTTT

J: TRBJ2-1
size: .
length: 17
D: .
V: TRBV4-3
CDR3: CASSQDVAGSWGNEQFF
DNA: TGCGCCAGCAGCCAAGACGTGGCAGGGTCCTGGGGCAATGAGCAGTTCTTC

J: TRBJ2-3
size: .
length: 19
D: TRBD1
V: TRBV11-3
CDR3: CASSLVQTNDRVFTDTQYF
DNA: TGTGCCAGCAGCTTAGTCCAAACCAACGACAGGGTTTTCACAGATACGCAGTATTTT

J: TRBJ1-4
size: .
length: 14
D: TRBD1
V: TRBV10-3
CDR3: CAISGGGQGEKLFF
DNA: TGTGCCATCAGTGGGGGGGGACAGGGGGAAAAACTGTTTTTT

J: TRBJ1-3
size: .
length: 14
D: TRBD1
V: TRBV19
CDR3: CASSTRTGGNTIYF
DNA: TGTGCCAGTAGTACTCGGACAGGGGGAAACACCATATATTTT

J: TRBJ2-1
size: .
length: 18
D: TRBD2
V: TRBV29-1
CDR3: CSVGRFRGRDHGYNEQFF
DNA: TGCAGCGTTGGTCGCTTCCGCGGGAGAGACCACGGCTACAATGAGCAGTTCTTC

J: TRBJ1-4
size: .
length: 15
D: .
V: TRBV5-6
CDR3: CASSLVGGPGEKLFF
DNA: TGTGCCAGCAGCTTGGTGGGGGGACCGGGGGAAAAACTGTTTTTT

J: TRBJ1-1
size: .
length: 17
D: .
V: TRBV18
CDR3: CASSPRGGGPSNTEAFF
DNA: TGTGCCAGCTCACCAAGGGGTGGGGGCCCCTCGAACACTGAAGCTTTCTTT

J: TRBJ2-7
size: .
length: 12
D: TRBD1
V: TRBV6-5
CDR3: CASRTGAYEQYF
DNA: TGTGCCAGTCGGACAGGGGCCTACGAGCAGTACTTC

J: TRBJ1-2
size: .
length: 12
D: .
V: TRBV29-1
CDR3: CSVDEGSYGYTF
DNA: TGCAGCGTTGACGAGGGCAGCTATGGCTACACCTTC

J: TRBJ1-4
size: .
length: 14
D: .
V: TRBV6-1
CDR3: CASSERGSNEKLFF
DNA: TGTGCCAGCAGTGAACGGGGGTCAAATGAAAAACTGTTTTTT

J: TRBJ2-5
size: .
length: 13
D: TRBD2
V: TRBV11-2
CDR3: CASSLGGRETQYF
DNA: TGTGCCAGCAGCTTAGGCGGGAGGGAGACCCAGTACTTC

J: TRBJ1-5
size: .
length: 15
D: .
V: TRBV5-1
CDR3: CASSPGGISNQPQHF
DNA: TGCGCCAGCAGCCCGGGGGGGATTAGCAATCAGCCCCAGCATTTT

J: TRBJ1-1
size: .
length: 13
D: .
V: TRBV6-5
CDR3: CASRLTRGTEAFF
DNA: TGTGCCAGCAGACTAACAAGGGGCACTGAAGCTTTCTTT

J: TRBJ1-5
size: once
length: 16
D: TRBD1
V: TRBV4-2
CDR3: CASSQQTGTGNQPQHF
DNA: TGTGCCAGCAGCCAACAGACAGGGACGGGGAATCAGCCCCAGCATTTT

J: TRBJ2-3
size: .
length: 13
D: .
V: TRBV10-1
CDR3: CATPGGRTDTQYF
DNA: TGCGCCACCCCCGGGGGGCGCACAGATACGCAGTATTTT

J: TRBJ2-1
size: .
length: 14
D: .
V: TRBV19
CDR3: CASSIGLTYNEQFF
DNA: TGTGCCAGTAGTATAGGACTAACCTACAATGAGCAGTTCTTC

J: TRBJ1-1
size: .
length: 14
D: .
V: TRBV6-6
CDR3: CASQPGTINTEAFF
DNA: TGTGCCAGCCAACCCGGGACAATAAACACTGAAGCTTTCTTT

J: TRBJ2-7
size: .
length: 11
D: .
V: TRBV6-1
CDR3: CASSPINEQYF
DNA: TGTGCCAGCAGTCCTATTAACGAGCAGTACTTC

J: TRBJ1-5
size: .
length: 13
D: .
V: TRBV19
CDR3: CASSKGGNQPQHF
DNA: TGTGCCAGTAGCAAGGGGGGGAATCAGCCCCAGCATTTT

J: TRBJ1-1
size: .
length: 16
D: .
V: TRBV6-5
CDR3: CASSSQGTGLYSEAFF
DNA: TGTGCCAGCAGTTCCCAGGGCACAGGGTTATACAGTGAAGCTTTCTTT

J: TRBJ2-5
size: .
length: 14
D: .
V: TRBV7-9
CDR3: CASSFVGTPETQYF
DNA: TGTGCCAGCAGCTTTGTCGGGACACCAGAGACCCAGTACTTC

J: TRBJ2-3
size: .
length: 17
D: .
V: TRBV7-2
CDR3: CASSPHWGQGPTDTQYF
DNA: TGTGCCAGCAGCCCCCATTGGGGCCAGGGCCCCACAGATACGCAGTATTTT

J: TRBJ2-1
size: .
length: 18
D: .
V: TRBV27
CDR3: CASSSGTGTAGSYNEQFF
DNA: TGTGCCAGCAGTTCCGGGACTGGGACCGCCGGGTCCTACAATGAGCAGTTCTTC

J: TRBJ2-7
size: .
length: 14
D: TRBD2
V: TRBV19
CDR3: CASSKLAGVYEQYF
DNA: TGTGCCAGTAGTAAACTAGCGGGAGTCTACGAGCAGTACTTC

J: TRBJ2-3
size: once
length: 13
D: .
V: TRBV5-1
CDR3: CASSTPGADTQYF
DNA: TGCGCCAGCAGCACCCCCGGGGCAGATACGCAGTATTTT

J: TRBJ2-5
size: .
length: 13
D: .
V: TRBV14
CDR3: CASSQRGLKTQYF
DNA: TGTGCCAGCAGCCAGCGGGGCCTAAAGACCCAGTACTTC

J: TRBJ2-4
size: .
length: 15
D: TRBD1
V: TRBV29-1
CDR3: CSVTPRDRGSYIQYF
DNA: TGCAGCGTGACTCCCCGGGACAGGGGTTCGTACATTCAGTACTTC

J: TRBJ2-1
size: .
length: 16
D: TRBD2
V: TRBV5-1
CDR3: CASSSGTSGFYNEQFF
DNA: TGCGCCAGCAGCTCAGGGACTAGCGGTTTCTACAATGAGCAGTTCTTC

J: TRBJ1-5
size: .
length: 14
D: TRBD1
V: TRBV19
CDR3: CASSKQGANQPQHF
DNA: TGTGCCAGTAGTAAACAGGGGGCGAATCAGCCCCAGCATTTT

J: TRBJ1-1
size: once
length: 14
D: .
V: TRBV6-5
CDR3: CASSYGPRNTEAFF
DNA: TGTGCCAGCAGTTACGGTCCCAGGAACACTGAAGCTTTCTTT

J: TRBJ2-1
size: .
length: 15
D: TRBD2
V: TRBV19
CDR3: CASSVRELVRNEQFF
DNA: TGTGCCAGTAGTGTGCGGGAGCTGGTTAGGAATGAGCAGTTCTTC

J: TRBJ2-5
size: .
length: 14
D: TRBD2
V: TRBV28
CDR3: CASRGGGKQETQYF
DNA: TGTGCCAGCAGGGGCGGGGGGAAACAAGAGACCCAGTACTTC

J: TRBJ2-2
size: once
length: 14
D: TRBD1
V: TRBV5-4
CDR3: CASKRTGPGGELFF
DNA: TGTGCCAGCAAAAGGACAGGGCCCGGCGGGGAGCTGTTTTTT

J: TRBJ2-5
size: once
length: 17
D: .
V: TRBV21-1
CDR3: CASSIQKGRGPQETQYF
DNA: TGTGCCAGCAGCATTCAAAAAGGCAGGGGGCCGCAAGAGACCCAGTACTTC

J: TRBJ2-7
size: .
length: 14
D: TRBD2
V: TRBV29-1
CDR3: CSCGTSGSINEQYF
DNA: TGCAGCTGTGGGACTAGCGGGAGCATCAACGAGCAGTACTTC

J: TRBJ1-2
size: .
length: 14
D: .
V: TRBV7-2
CDR3: CASSTRQASYGYTF
DNA: TGTGCCAGCAGCACCCGACAGGCGAGCTATGGCTACACCTTC

J: TRBJ1-1
size: .
length: 15
D: .
V: TRBV14
CDR3: CASSLVQGWDTEAFF
DNA: TGTGCCAGCAGCCTTGTCCAGGGGTGGGACACTGAAGCTTTCTTT

J: TRBJ1-6
size: .
length: 15
D: .
V: TRBV2
CDR3: CASSDDGSYNSPLHF
DNA: TGTGCCAGCAGTGATGACGGGAGCTATAATTCACCCCTCCACTTT

J: TRBJ2-7
size: .
length: 16
D: .
V: TRBV27
CDR3: CASSPAGLRGTYEQYF
DNA: TGTGCCAGCAGTCCCGCTGGGTTGCGGGGAACCTACGAGCAGTACTTC

J: TRBJ1-5
size: .
length: 18
D: .
V: TRBV11-3
CDR3: CASSVRFPAADSNQPQHF
DNA: TGTGCCAGCAGCGTTCGATTTCCTGCGGCCGACAGCAATCAGCCCCAGCATTTT

J: TRBJ2-2
size: .
length: 15
D: TRBD1
V: TRBV18
CDR3: CASSPGQSNTGELFF
DNA: TGTGCCAGCTCACCGGGACAGTCGAACACCGGGGAGCTGTTTTTT

J: TRBJ2-3
size: .
length: 15
D: TRBD1
V: TRBV4-3
CDR3: CASSRDRGNTDTQYF
DNA: TGCGCCAGCAGCCGGGACAGGGGTAACACAGATACGCAGTATTTT

J: TRBJ2-7
size: .
length: 13
D: .
V: TRBV5-1
CDR3: CASSWDFTYEQYF
DNA: TGCGCCAGCAGCTGGGACTTCACCTACGAGCAGTACTTC

J: TRBJ2-1
size: few
length: 13
D: .
V: TRBV6-1
CDR3: CASSEAENNEQFF
DNA: TGTGCCAGCAGTGAAGCGGAGAACAATGAGCAGTTCTTC